A single sample is the source of the 14 T cell receptor beta chains below, sequenced in a study of a mutant IDH1 vaccine in newly diagnosed glioma. Generated by immunoSEQ multiplex PCR, the TCRdb table keeps only in-frame clones and is missing some. Of roughly 34,000 clones detected, approximately 53% appear once; the ten largest clones hold approximately 10%. Time point denoted: week 5, during vaccination. Vaccination used 300 ug of mutant IDH1 20-mer peptide per dose, with topical imiquimod. Their antigens remain unidentified. The sample in question was PBMCs, obtained from a glioma patient whose treatment included an IDH1 peptide vaccine. The receptors were gathered from a woman between 18 and 29 years old with glioma.

The chain combines TRBV19 with TRBJ2-7; weak D call: TRBD1 (6 bases). Germline V gives CDR1 LNHDA, CDR2 SQIVND (reference sequence). V lost 6 bases, J lost 6 bases, and 15 bases lay in between. This CDR3 has 13 amino acids. CDR3 loop: CASSLGTLGEQYF. As DNA, the CDR3 is TGTGCCAGTAGCCTAGGGACATTGGGCGAGCAGTACTTC.

Here the CDR3 DNA reads TGCGCCAGCAGCGCCGGGACAGGGCCGCACTATGGCTACACCTTC. This translates into CASSAGTGPHYGYTF. V and J are TRBV5-1 and TRBJ1-2; 9 bases are shared with TRBD1. J gave up 3 bases and V 4 bases, and 7 bases lay outside the gene matches. CDR1 SGHRS and CDR2 YFSETQ come from the germline V gene. This CDR3 is built from 15 residues.

This clone was seen only a few times. J is TRBJ2-1 and V is TRBV6-4; no reliable D call. CDR1 and CDR2 from the germline V gene are MRHNA and SNTAGT. CDR3 length equals 16 residues. V lost 0 bases to trimming and J lost 4 bases, with 13 bases between them. The CDR3 DNA is TGTGCCAGCAGTGACTCGATAACGGCCGGATACAATGAGCAGTTCTTC. Translating gives CASSDSITAGYNEQFF.

This clone occurred a few times. CDR3 sequence (DNA): TGTGCCTGGACCCAACCCCTAGGAAGGGAGGAAGCTTTCTTT. Protein sequence: CAWTQPLGREEAFF. The V call is TRBV30, the J call TRBJ1-1; the D is unclear. CDR3 length equals 14 residues. In germline, CDR1 is GTSNPN, CDR2 SVGIG (reference sequence). V lost 4 bases and J lost 8, with 20 bases in between. Full variable domain (remainder filled in from reference TRBV30 and TRBJ1-1): SQTIHQWPATLVQPVGSPLSLECTVEGTSNPNLYWYRQAAGRGLQLLFYSVGIGQISSEVPQNLSASRPQDRQFILSSKKLLLSDSGFYLCAWTQPLGREEAFFGQGTRLTVV.

The J gene is TRBJ1-4, the V gene TRBV5-1, with unresolved D. The CDR3 extends over 15 amino acids. V lost 4 bases and J lost 4, with 14 bases in between. Germline CDR1 SGHRS, CDR2 YFSETQ. CDR3 sequence: CASSPDLGINEKLFF. As DNA, the CDR3 is TGCGCCAGCAGCCCAGACCTTGGGATTAATGAAAAACTGTTTTTT.

The chain links TRBV9 to TRBJ1-4; D ambiguous. Germline assignment: CDR1 SGDLS and CDR2 YYNGEE. V was cut by 5 bases and J by 0 bases, with 8 bases left in between. This CDR3 has 14 amino acids. CDR3 loop: CASSGSPTNEKLFF. CDR3 sequence (DNA): TGTGCCAGCAGTGGGAGTCCAACTAATGAAAAACTGTTTTTT.

The chain employs TRBV7-9 and TRBJ1-1; no definite D call. Germline CDR1 reads SEHNR; CDR2 reads FQNEAQ (reference sequence). Trimming took off 1 base at V and 1 base at J, with 4 bases between the two ends. This CDR3 comprises 13 residues. The CDR3 DNA is TGTGCCAGCAGCTTAGTTGAGAACACTGAAGCTTTCTTT. Translation gives CASSLVENTEAFF. The full variable domain, completed using reference TRBV7-9 and TRBJ1-1, is DTGVSQNPRHKITKRGQNVTFRCDPISEHNRLYWYRQTLGQGPEFLTYFQNEAQLEKSRLLSDRFSAERPKGSFSTLEIQRTEQGDSAMYLCASSLVENTEAFFGQGTRLTVV.

CDR3 sequence: CASSGGQGDYGYTF. The CDR3, as DNA: TGTGCCAGCAGCGGTGGACAGGGGGACTATGGCTACACCTTC. J is TRBJ1-2 and V is TRBV5-6; 10 bases are shared with TRBD1. The germline V gene encodes CDR1 SGHDT and CDR2 YYEEEE. CDR3 length: 14 residues. V gave up 4 bases and J gave up 3 bases; unmatched junction bases: 3.

The rearrangement joins TRBV28 to TRBJ1-1; 7 bases are shared with TRBD1. V trimming: 8 bases; J trimming: 10 bases; junction bases outside the gene matches: 7. CDR1 is MDHEN and CDR2 is SYDVKM in the germline V gene. CDR3 length: 11 amino acids. In nucleotides, the CDR3 is TGTGCCAGCCCGGGACAGCGAGGAGCTTTCTTT. This encodes CASPGQRGAFF.

The V and J genes are TRBV5-1 and TRBJ2-3; 7 nucleotides agree with TRBD2. The germline V gene encodes CDR1 SGHRS and CDR2 YFSETQ. There are 15 residues in the CDR3. After removal of 0 bases from V and 3 bases from J, the junction contained 4 bases not matched to a gene. The CDR3 DNA follows: TGCGCCAGCAGCTTGGGGCGGGAGATGACAGATACGCAGTATTTT. Its translation: CASSLGREMTDTQYF.

The chain recombines TRBV6-5 with TRBJ2-7, with 7 bases aligning to TRBD2. CDR3 length: 16 amino acids. Germline assignment: CDR1 MNHEY and CDR2 SVGAGI. V shed 0 bases, J shed 2 bases, and the junction held 7 bases outside the gene matches. The CDR3 protein is CASSYSGRGGAYEQYF. CDR3 bases: TGTGCCAGCAGTTACTCTGGTCGGGGAGGGGCCTACGAGCAGTACTTC.

This sequence joins TRBV5-4 and TRBJ2-7; 11 nucleotides agree with TRBD1. The CDR3 consists of 16 residues. CDR1 is SGHNT and CDR2 is YYREEE in the germline V gene (reference sequence). The trim removed 4 bases at V and 2 bases at J, leaving 8 bases unmatched. Here the CDR3 DNA reads TGTGCCAGCAGCCCCCTAGCGGGACAGGGGGCCTACGAGCAGTACTTC. Translation gives CASSPLAGQGAYEQYF. The complete variable domain, with remaining parts taken from reference TRBV5-4 and TRBJ2-7, reads ETGVTQSPTHLIKTRGQQVTLRCSSQSGHNTVSWYQQALGQGPQFIFQYYREEENGRGNFPPRFSGLQFPNYSSELNVNALELDDSALYLCASSPLAGQGAYEQYFGPGTRLTVT.

The V call is TRBV4-3, the J call TRBJ1-4; 7 positions match TRBD1. CDR1 LGHNA and CDR2 YSLEER come from the germline V gene. This CDR3 region has 15 residues. After removal of 4 bases from V and 8 bases from J, the junction contained 10 bases not matched to a gene. The CDR3 protein is CASSRGGQGGEKLFF. In DNA, the CDR3 is TGCGCCAGCAGCCGCGGGGGCCAGGGGGGGGAAAAACTGTTTTTT.

The J gene is TRBJ2-5, the V gene TRBV10-3; perhaps D is TRBD1 or TRBD2 (5 bases each). Germline CDR1 reads ENHRY; CDR2 reads SYGVKD. The CDR3 is 13 amino acids. V lost 6 bases and J lost 5, with 13 bases in between. CDR3 nucleotides: TGTGCCATCAGGGGTCGCGAGGGGGAGACCCAGTACTTC. Translated, it gives CAIRGREGETQYF.